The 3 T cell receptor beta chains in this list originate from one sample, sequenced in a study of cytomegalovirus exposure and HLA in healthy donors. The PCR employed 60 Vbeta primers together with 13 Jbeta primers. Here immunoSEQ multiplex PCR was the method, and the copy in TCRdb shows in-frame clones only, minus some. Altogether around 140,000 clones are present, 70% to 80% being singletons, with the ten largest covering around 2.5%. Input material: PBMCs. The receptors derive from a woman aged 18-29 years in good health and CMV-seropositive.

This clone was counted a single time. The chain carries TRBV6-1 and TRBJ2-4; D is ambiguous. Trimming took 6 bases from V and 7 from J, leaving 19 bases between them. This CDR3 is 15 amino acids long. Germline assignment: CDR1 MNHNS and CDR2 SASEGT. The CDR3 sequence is CASSAEETLGNIQYF. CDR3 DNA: TGTGCCAGCAGCGCTGAGGAGACGCTAGGCAACATTCAGTACTTC.

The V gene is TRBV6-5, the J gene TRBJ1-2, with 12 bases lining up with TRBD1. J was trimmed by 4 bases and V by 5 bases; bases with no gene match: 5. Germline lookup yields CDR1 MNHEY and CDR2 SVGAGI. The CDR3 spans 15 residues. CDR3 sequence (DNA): TGTGCCAGCAGTCCCGGGACAGGGGGCGTCTATGGCTACACCTTC. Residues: CASSPGTGGVYGYTF.

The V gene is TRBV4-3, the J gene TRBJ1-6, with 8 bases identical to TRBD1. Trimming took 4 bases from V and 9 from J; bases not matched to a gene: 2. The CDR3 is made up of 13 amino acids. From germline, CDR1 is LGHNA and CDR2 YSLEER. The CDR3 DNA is TGCGCCAGCAGCCCGACAGGGGTTTCACCCCTCCACTTT. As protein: CASSPTGVSPLHF.